This T cell receptor beta chain was sequenced during a study of response to subunit inactivated influenza vaccine listed by TCRdb under 2018. About the full investigation: Deep quantitative T cell receptor repertoire profiling was used in the study to track responses to a trivalent subunit inactivated influenza vaccine. The paper's findings and limits, for the study overall: The authors suggested that each seasonal influenza vaccination may recruit only a limited number of new T cells.

After removal of 4 bases from V and 2 bases from J, the junction retains 2 bases not matched to a gene. Looking up the germline V gene yields CDR1 SGHRS and CDR2 YFSETQ. There are 13 amino acids in the CDR3, from cysteine to phenylalanine inclusive. The CDR3 DNA has 39 bases and is translated from base 1. Points on this clonotype: Its antigen is not yet known. Base qualities are not provided; no much larger clone lies one nucleotide away.

To prepare the library, RT-PCR was applied. Sequenced using an Illumina HiSeq 2500. TCRdb handled the public reads itself, with Q25 trimming in fastp and clone calling in MiXCR, and kept productive beta chains. Each CDR3 protein appears once, grouped with its most common genes and DNA. The sample profile shows 500,000 to 600,000 distinct CDR3 sequences; 6% to 9% of them were found once. In total, the top ten clones hold under 15% of the sample. The starting material was PBMCs from blood, obtained around 2 years after vaccination. This receptor was obtained from a man aged 45-69 years who received an inactivated influenza vaccine. Donor details come from another sample of the same person, matched by shared clones. The sequence links TRBV5-1 to TRBJ1-1, with 7 bases in between that match TRBD1. The sequence in DNA is TGCGCCAGCAGCGGGGACAGCAACACTGAAGCTTTCTTT. Translated, this is CASSGDSNTEAFF.